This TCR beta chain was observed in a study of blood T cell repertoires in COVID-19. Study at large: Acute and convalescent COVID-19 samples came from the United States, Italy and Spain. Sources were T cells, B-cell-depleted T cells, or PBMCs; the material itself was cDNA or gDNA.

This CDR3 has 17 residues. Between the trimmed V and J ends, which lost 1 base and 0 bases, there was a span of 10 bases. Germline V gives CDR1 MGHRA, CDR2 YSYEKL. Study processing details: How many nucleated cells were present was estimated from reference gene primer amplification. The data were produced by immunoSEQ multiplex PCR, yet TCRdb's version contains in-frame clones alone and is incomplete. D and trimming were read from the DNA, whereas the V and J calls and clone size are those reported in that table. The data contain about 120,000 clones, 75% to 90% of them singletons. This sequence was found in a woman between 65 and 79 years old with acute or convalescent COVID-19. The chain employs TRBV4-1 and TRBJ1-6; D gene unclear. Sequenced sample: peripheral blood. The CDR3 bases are TGCGCCAGCAGCCAAGGGGAGCTGAGCTCCTATAATTCACCCCTCCACTTT. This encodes CASSQGELSSYNSPLHF.